The present T cell receptor (beta chain) was sequenced within a study of blood T cell repertoires in COVID-19. On the study more broadly: From T cells, B-cell-depleted T cells, or PBMCs came the material, which was cDNA or gDNA.

Grouping used clinical history reported by participants in a survey and questionnaire. Cohort 3 recovery required two negative PCRs, clearance, or symptom resolution. Here immunoSEQ multiplex PCR was the method, and the copy in TCRdb shows in-frame clones only, minus some. The table shows about 300,000 clones, with over 75% occurring only once. A few counts support this clone. Sequenced material: PBMCs or T cells enriched from blood (not recorded which). The sequence came from a woman in her late teens or twenties who had recovered from COVID-19.

The CDR3 sequence is CASSFGQSSNQPQHF. CDR3 bases: TGTGCCAGCAGCTTTGGACAGAGTAGCAATCAGCCCCAGCATTTT. This rearrangement joins TRBV5-6 to TRBJ1-5; the D gene is possibly TRBD1 (6 bases). Deletions cut 2 bases from V and 0 bases from J, with 9 bases between. The CDR3 runs to 15 residues. Germline V CDR1 and CDR2: SGHDT, YYEEEE.